The 18 T cell receptor beta chains presented below share a single source sample, sequenced in a study of blood T cell repertoires in COVID-19. The repertoire was sequenced with immunoSEQ multiplex PCR; TCRdb's copy has only in-frame clones and lacks some. Of approximately 150,000 clones in the sample, approximately 91% were seen once. The specimen was peripheral blood. The receptors derive from a young man with COVID-19, enrolled during active disease.

This clone occurred once. The chain carries TRBV4-1 and TRBJ1-3; D remains unclear. The CDR3 totals 16 residues. Trimming took 5 bases from V and 0 from J, leaving 14 bases between them. Germline CDR1 reads MGHRA; CDR2 reads YSYEKL. In nucleotides, the CDR3 is TGCGCCAGCAGCTCGGGGAGGGATTTCTCTGGAAACACCATATATTTT. Amino acid sequence: CASSSGRDFSGNTIYF.

Of note for this clone: Other DNA sequences in this sample translate to the same CDR3. V is TRBV6-2 or TRBV6-3 and J is TRBJ2-1, with 9 bases matching TRBD2. V dropped 2 bases and J dropped 0; count of bases not matched to a gene: 5. CDR1 and CDR2 (germline): MNHEY, SVGEGT. The CDR3 is 17 residues long. The CDR3 protein is CASSYPLLAGSYNEQFF. The CDR3 nucleotides are TGTGCCAGCAGTTACCCACTACTAGCGGGCTCCTACAATGAGCAGTTCTTC.

V is TRBV5-8 and J is TRBJ2-1; 11 bases line up with TRBD2. CDR1 and CDR2 (germline): SGHTS, YDEGEE. This CDR3 has 16 amino acids. The trim removed 3 bases at V and 6 bases at J, leaving 8 bases unmatched. The CDR3 here is CASSSLAGGPFNEQFF. As DNA, the CDR3 is TGTGCCAGCAGCTCGTTAGCGGGAGGGCCGTTCAATGAGCAGTTCTTC.

The V call is TRBV2, the J call TRBJ1-2; D is unresolved. Per the germline V gene, CDR1 is SNHLY and CDR2 is FYNNEI. CDR3 size: 13 residues. V dropped 4 bases and J dropped 7 bases, with 13 bases sitting between them. DNA of the CDR3: TGTGCCAGCAGTGTTGTTGAGAATGGTGGCTACACCTTC. Its translation: CASSVVENGGYTF.

This rearrangement joins TRBV4-2 to TRBJ2-5; 8 bases line up with TRBD2. Germline trimming cut 1 base from V and 6 bases from J; bases unmatched to any gene: 10. In germline, CDR1 is LGHNA, CDR2 YNFKEQ. The CDR3 is 16 amino acids. In DNA form, the CDR3 reads TGTGCCAGCAGCCAAGTTCTCGCGGGAGGATCACAGACCCAGTACTTC. Translated: CASSQVLAGGSQTQYF.

The J gene is TRBJ2-7, the V gene TRBV7-4; 14 bases fit TRBD2. This CDR3 contains 17 residues. Trimming removed 9 bases from V and 5 bases from J; junction bases left unmatched: 15. Germline assignment: CDR1 SGHVT and CDR2 SQSDAQ. CDR3 nucleotide sequence: TGTGCCAGGGGGGCGACTAGCGGGAGGGCCTCGGTCGACGAGCAGTACTTC. Protein product: CARGATSGRASVDEQYF. The full variable domain, rest sourced from reference TRBV7-4 and TRBJ2-7, is GAGVSQSPRYKVAKRGRDVALRCDSISGHVTLYWYRQTLGQGSEVLTYSQSDAQRDKSGRPSGRFSAERPERSVSTLKIQRTEQGDSAVYLCARGATSGRASVDEQYFGPGTRLTVT.

The chain couples TRBV28 to TRBJ2-7; the D gene is possibly TRBD2 (7 bases). Germline V CDR1 and CDR2: MDHEN, SYDVKM. The V end was cut by 7 bases, the J end by 5 bases, with 15 bases between. The CDR3 loop spans 13 amino acids. The chain's CDR3 is CASNPPGGHEQYF. CDR3 sequence (DNA): TGTGCCAGCAACCCCCCGGGGGGCCACGAGCAGTACTTC.

The V call is TRBV6-2 or TRBV6-3, the J call TRBJ1-1; TRBD1 matches at 8 bases. The CDR3 is 15 amino acids. Germline values: CDR1 MNHEY, CDR2 SVGEGT. V dropped 3 bases and J dropped 3; count of bases not matched to a gene: 6. The CDR3 DNA follows: TGTGCCAGCAGTTATTCGGGACAGGCGGACACTGAAGCTTTCTTT. It translates to CASSYSGQADTEAFF.

The chain is built from TRBV7-2 and TRBJ2-2; 11 nucleotides align to TRBD2. Germline V gives CDR1 SGHTA, CDR2 FQGNSA. The CDR3 has 16 residues. V shed 5 bases, J shed 3 bases, and the junction held 5 bases outside the gene matches. The CDR3 is CASSPIAGGDTGELFF. The CDR3 bases are TGTGCCAGCAGCCCCATAGCGGGAGGGGACACCGGGGAGCTGTTTTTT. The full variable domain, completed using reference TRBV7-2 and TRBJ2-2, is GAGVSQSPSNKVTEKGKDVELRCDPISGHTALYWYRQSLGQGLEFLIYFQGNSAPDKSGLPSDRFSAERTGGSVSTLTIQRTQQEDSAVYLCASSPIAGGDTGELFFGEGSRLTVL.

The chain combines TRBV27 with TRBJ2-1; D is unclear. This CDR3 is built from 13 residues. Germline CDR1 MNHEY, CDR2 SMNVEV (reference sequence). Between the trimmed V and J ends, which lost 2 bases and 5 bases, there was a span of 7 bases. The DNA of the CDR3 is TGTGCCAGCAGTTTAGCCAGAAACAATGAGCAGTTCTTC. This encodes CASSLARNNEQFF.

The J gene is TRBJ1-6, the V gene TRBV7-2; no clear D. The V end lost 5 bases, the J end lost 7 bases, and 6 bases lay between the germline ends. Per germline, CDR1 SGHTA and CDR2 FQGNSA. The CDR3 sequence is 12 residues long. The DNA for the CDR3 is TGTGCCAGCAGCCCCGGGAATTCACCCCTCCACTTT. Residues: CASSPGNSPLHF. The whole variable domain, remainder taken from reference TRBV7-2 and TRBJ1-6, is GAGVSQSPSNKVTEKGKDVELRCDPISGHTALYWYRQSLGQGLEFLIYFQGNSAPDKSGLPSDRFSAERTGGSVSTLTIQRTQQEDSAVYLCASSPGNSPLHFGNGTRLTVT.

Comment on this clone: Sequence at one end of the junction differs from germline and may be a read error. V is TRBV18 and J is TRBJ1-4; tentatively, D is TRBD1 (5 bases). This CDR3 is built from 15 residues. Per the germline V gene, CDR1 is KGHSH and CDR2 is LQKENI. CDR3 region: CASSPPDNYNEKLLF. The CDR3 DNA follows: TGTGCCAGCTCACCACCGGACAACTATAATGAAAAACTGCTTTTT.

The chain carries TRBV28 and TRBJ1-1; 7 nucleotides match TRBD1. The CDR3 length is 13 residues. CDR1 and CDR2 from the germline V gene are MDHEN and SYDVKM. Trimming cost V 2 bases and J 7 bases; bases outside gene matches: 4. DNA of the CDR3: TGTGCCAGCAGTTTAAGGCAGGGGGATGAAGCTTTCTTT. Its protein is CASSLRQGDEAFF.

This chain links TRBV11-2 with TRBJ1-1; the D gene is possibly TRBD1 (6 bases). V lost 4 bases, J lost 5 bases, and 14 bases lay in between. The CDR3 spans 14 residues. The germline CDR1 and CDR2 sequences are SGHAT and FQNNGV. The CDR3 loop reads CASSSPGARTEAFF. The CDR3 nucleotides read TGTGCCAGCAGCTCGCCAGGGGCACGGACTGAAGCTTTCTTT.

The chain recombines TRBV2 with TRBJ1-5; D is ambiguous. Germline V CDR1 and CDR2: SNHLY, FYNNEI. With 3 bases removed from V and 0 bases from J, the gap between germline ends came to 9 bases. The CDR3 totals 15 residues. For the CDR3, the DNA is TGTGCCAGCAGTGACAGGCTTACTAGCAATCAGCCCCAGCATTTT. Translated, it gives CASSDRLTSNQPQHF.

The chain links TRBV28 to TRBJ2-5; D not resolved. The ends were cut back, 3 bases at V and 3 bases at J, with 11 bases in the middle. Germline V gene sequence: CDR1 MDHEN, CDR2 SYDVKM. This CDR3 comprises 14 residues. CDR3 coding DNA: TGTGCCAGCAGTTTCCTCGGCAGCGAAGAGACCCAGTACTTC. Amino acids: CASSFLGSEETQYF.

This rearrangement joins TRBV4-2 to TRBJ2-4, with TRBD1 matching over 7 bases. The CDR3 is made up of 15 amino acids. Per germline, CDR1 LGHNA and CDR2 YNFKEQ. Trimming removed 4 bases from V and 4 bases from J; junction bases left unmatched: 7. CDR3 loop: CASSRPDREKNIQYF. For the CDR3, the DNA is TGTGCCAGCAGCCGCCCCGACAGGGAAAAAAACATTCAGTACTTC.

The V gene is TRBV5-6, the J gene TRBJ2-1; D may be TRBD2 (5 bases). CDR1 is SGHDT, CDR2 YYEEEE, per germline. CDR3 length equals 18 residues. Trimming cost V 4 bases and J 2 bases, with 22 bases left between them. For the CDR3, the DNA is TGTGCCAGCAGCGCGTCCCAAGCGCGGGCAGCGACCTACAATGAGCAGTTCTTC. Translating gives CASSASQARAATYNEQFF.